Below are 4 T cell receptor beta chains sequenced from a single sample in a study of CD8 T cells in ankylosing spondylitis. TCRdb itself ran the 5' RACE reads through MiXCR, one entry per CDR3 protein. Found here are about 340,000 distinct CDR3 sequences, less than 9.5% of them singletons; the top ten hold about 14%. These receptors have no identified antigens. Broader study findings: One TCR beta motif, made up of fewer than 10 highly homologous variants, appeared characteristic of ankylosing spondylitis blood.

Sequencing was carried out using blood, either unsorted or a sorted T cell fraction (not recorded which). All receptors derive from a male donor with ankylosing spondylitis.

This clonotype came up a few times. V and J are TRBV7-2 and TRBJ2-1; 11 bases fit TRBD2. With 3 bases clipped from V and 6 bases from J, the junction kept 7 bases outside the gene matches. The CDR3 covers 16 residues. Germline V gene data show CDR1 as SGHTA and CDR2 as FQGNSA. The CDR3 reads CASSFASGRIINEQFF. In DNA, the CDR3 is TGTGCCAGCAGCTTCGCTAGCGGGAGGATTATCAATGAGCAGTTCTTC.

This chain joins TRBV6-2 or TRBV6-3 and TRBJ2-1, with D possibly TRBD1 on 6 matching bases. V shed 5 bases and J shed 0 bases, with 11 bases lying between them. The CDR3 loop spans 15 amino acids. Per germline, CDR1 MNHEY and CDR2 SVGEGT. CDR3 nucleotide sequence: TGTGCCAGCAGTATAGGGGGATTCTCCTACAATGAGCAGTTCTTC. Its translation is CASSIGGFSYNEQFF.

This clonotype appeared a few times. This rearrangement joins TRBV5-1 to TRBJ2-7, with 13 bases matching TRBD2. V shed 7 bases, J shed 2 bases, and the junction held 6 bases outside the gene matches. The CDR3 length is 15 residues. The germline V gene has CDR1 SGHRS and CDR2 YFSETQ. The CDR3 DNA reads TGCGCCAGCCGGACTAGCGGGAGCCGGGCCTACGAGCAGTACTTC. It specifies CASRTSGSRAYEQYF.

This clonotype has more than one count but fewer than ten. The chain uses TRBV7-3 and TRBJ2-2, with 7 bases matching TRBD2. CDR1 SGHTA and CDR2 FQGTGA come from the germline V gene. The CDR3 is made up of 16 amino acids. V trimming: 4 bases; J trimming: 3 bases; junction bases outside the gene matches: 8. The CDR3 nucleotides are TGTGCCAGCAGCTCCAAAACTAGCGCTTACACCGGGGAGCTGTTTTTT. Its translation is CASSSKTSAYTGELFF.